This TCR beta chain emerged from a study of cytomegalovirus exposure and HLA in healthy donors. Study-wide points: Reported results showed that the classifier diagnosed cytomegalovirus status with high specificity and sensitivity. Specificity of a few CMV-associated chains for CMV antigens was verified in vitro. A list of more than 150 TCR beta chains associated with cytomegalovirus was given. In terms of immune exposure information, only CMV serostatus was available.

Germline CDR1 reads SGHRS; CDR2 reads YFSETQ. This CDR3 comprises 14 residues. Trimming stripped 0 bases from V and 5 bases from J, with 11 bases between. Regarding this clone: The antigen is not known.

Use of 60 Vbeta and 13 Jbeta primers characterized the PCR. The repertoire was sequenced with immunoSEQ multiplex PCR; TCRdb's copy has only in-frame clones and lacks some. The sample lists around 120,000 clones, around 72% occurring once. This receptor was taken from a woman aged 50 to 65 in good health and CMV-seropositive. The chain carries TRBV5-1 and TRBJ2-5; D gene unclear. Sequenced: PBMCs. This CDR3 is CASSLAMRTETQYF. The DNA of the CDR3 is TGCGCCAGCAGCTTGGCGATGCGAACGGAGACCCAGTACTTC.